The clone carrying this T cell receptor (beta chain) appeared once. No antigen is known for it. The data originate from a study of T-cell reconstitution after alpha-beta-depleted transplantation in children. Whole-study findings and limits: The authors attributed T-cell counts and diversity one year after transplant mostly to newly produced T cells.

Researchers prepared the TCRbeta library using unique molecular identifiers, the study reports. From the PCR reads, TCRdb called clonotypes with MiXCR, one entry per CDR3 protein. The sample carries approximately 50,000 distinct CDR3 sequences, 40% to 65% recorded once. This CDR3 spans 15 amino acids. Trimming removed 5 bases from V and 1 base from J; junction bases left unmatched: 4. CDR1 is SGHNT, CDR2 YENEEA, per germline. The receptor was isolated from a boy under two years old with SCID, due to receive a stem cell transplant. The chain recombines TRBV11-3 with TRBJ2-2; TRBD2 aligns across 7 bases. Source: peripheral blood, taken before TCRalphabeta/CD19-depleted stem cell transplant. Written as DNA, the CDR3 is TGTGCCAGCAGCGCAGGGAGGGGGAACACCGGGGAGCTGTTTTTT. It yields the protein CASSAGRGNTGELFF.